The next 31 T cell receptor beta chains were all read from a single sample in a study of blood T cell repertoires in COVID-19. Sequencing was performed with immunoSEQ multiplex PCR; in TCRdb, only in-frame clones are kept and a portion is missing. The sample has 150,000 to 200,000 clones; approximately 90% are singletons. The sample comprised peripheral blood. The receptor set was obtained from a human donor in a cohort sampled during active COVID-19.

CDR3 amino acids: CASTPRGRVTGELFF. CDR3 sequence (DNA): TGCGCCAGCACCCCAAGGGGGCGCGTCACCGGGGAGCTGTTTTTT. The chain recombines TRBV23-1 with TRBJ2-2; 7 bases are shared with TRBD1. TRBV23-1 is treated as an ORF (open reading frame) with a function not yet certain. The CDR3 runs 15 residues. The trim removed 7 bases at V and 4 bases at J, leaving 9 bases unmatched.

The chain recombines TRBV18 with TRBJ1-1; 7 bases match TRBD1. V shed 8 bases, J shed 2 bases, and the junction held 8 bases outside the gene matches. The CDR3 runs 14 residues. Germline CDR1 KGHSH, CDR2 LQKENI. The CDR3 sequence is CASIQGSQNTEAFF. As DNA, the CDR3 is TGTGCCAGCATACAGGGGTCCCAAAACACTGAAGCTTTCTTT.

Written as DNA, the CDR3 is TGTGCCACCAGTCTGACCGCGAGAGGTAACACCGGGGAGCTGTTTTTT. It codes for CATSLTARGNTGELFF. The chain employs TRBV24-1 and TRBJ2-2; D gene unclear. The CDR3 totals 16 residues. The V gene lost 6 bases and the J gene lost 2 bases, with 15 bases spanning the gap. The germline CDR1 and CDR2 sequences are KGHDR and SFDVKD.

This chain joins TRBV5-6 and TRBJ2-7; TRBD2 agrees at 10 bases. The germline CDR1 and CDR2 sequences are SGHDT and YYEEEE. This CDR3 comprises 15 residues. V was pared by 2 bases and J by 4 bases, with 6 bases of the junction left unmatched. The CDR3 region is CASSFSGRLTYEQYF. The CDR3 DNA follows: TGTGCCAGCAGCTTTAGCGGGAGGCTTACGTACGAGCAGTACTTC.

The V and J genes are TRBV19 and TRBJ2-6; D not resolved. Trimming left V 3 bases short and J 4 bases short, with 10 bases between. Germline CDR1 and CDR2: LNHDA and SQIVND (reference sequence). The CDR3 runs to 15 residues. CDR3 in amino acids: CASSIMRIGANVLTF. The CDR3, as DNA: TGTGCCAGTAGTATTATGAGAATAGGGGCCAACGTCCTGACTTTC.

The chain uses TRBV4-3 and TRBJ2-1, with 7 nucleotides matching TRBD1. V lost 3 bases to trimming and J lost 0 bases; unmatched junction nucleotides: 5. CDR3 length equals 16 residues. Per the germline V gene, CDR1 is LGHNA and CDR2 is YSLEER. The CDR3 spells CASSQDRDSSYNEQFF. CDR3 DNA sequence: TGCGCCAGCAGCCAGGACCGGGACAGCTCCTACAATGAGCAGTTCTTC.

The chain combines TRBV18 with TRBJ2-1, with 11 nucleotides matching TRBD2. CDR3 size: 17 residues. The V segment lost 0 bases and the J segment 3 bases; nucleotides outside the gene matches: 4. Germline loops: CDR1 KGHSH, CDR2 LQKENI. The CDR3 loop reads CASSPPLAGGLYNEQFF. CDR3 coding DNA: TGTGCCAGCTCACCACCGTTAGCGGGGGGGCTCTACAATGAGCAGTTCTTC. The full variable domain, completed using reference TRBV18 and TRBJ2-1, is NAGVMQNPRHLVRRRGQEARLRCSPMKGHSHVYWYRQLPEEGLKFMVYLQKENIIDESGMPKERFSAEFPKEGPSILRIQQVVRGDSAAYFCASSPPLAGGLYNEQFFGPGTRLTVL.

The rearrangement joins TRBV19 to TRBJ2-1; 9 bases fit TRBD2. The CDR3 has 16 amino acids. The V gene end was trimmed by 3 bases and the J gene end by 2 bases; junction bases not matched to a gene: 5. The germline gives CDR1 LNHDA, CDR2 SQIVND (reference sequence). The CDR3 reads CASSMGLAGPYNEQFF. DNA of the CDR3: TGTGCCAGTAGTATGGGGCTAGCGGGACCCTACAATGAGCAGTTCTTC.

This clone was seen at least ten times. This chain connects TRBV6-5 to TRBJ1-5; TRBD1 agrees at 8 bases. In germline, CDR1 is MNHEY, CDR2 SVGAGI. V gave up 7 bases and J gave up 2 bases; unmatched junction bases: 4. This CDR3 contains 14 residues. CDR3 in DNA: TGTGCCAGCAAGGACAGGGAAGGCAATCAGCCCCAGCATTTT. Its translation is CASKDREGNQPQHF.

The gene calls are TRBV7-2 and TRBJ2-1; D is possibly TRBD2 (6 bases). With 2 bases removed from V and 9 bases from J, the gap between germline ends came to 14 bases. The CDR3 is 14 amino acids. CDR1 SGHTA and CDR2 FQGNSA come from the germline V gene. CDR3 sequence reads: CASSLHAEGSEQFF. CDR3 bases: TGTGCCAGCAGCTTACATGCGGAGGGATCTGAGCAGTTCTTC.

The J gene is TRBJ2-7, the V gene TRBV5-1; TRBD2 matches at 11 bases. This CDR3 spans 15 amino acids. The germline V gene encodes CDR1 SGHRS and CDR2 YFSETQ. The J segment lost 4 bases and the V segment lost 0 bases, leaving 3 bases of the junction unmatched. CDR3 loop: CASSLGLAGLYEQYF. For the CDR3, the DNA is TGCGCCAGCAGCTTGGGACTAGCGGGGTTATACGAGCAGTACTTC.

This clone showed up just a few times. V gene TRBV6-5 combines with J gene TRBJ1-1, with D unresolved. V lost 7 bases, J lost 2 bases, and 11 bases lay in between. In germline, CDR1 is MNHEY, CDR2 SVGAGI. CDR3 length: 13 residues. The CDR3: CASTGRANTEAFF. CDR3 DNA sequence: TGTGCCAGCACCGGGCGGGCTAACACTGAAGCTTTCTTT.

The chain carries TRBV10-3 and TRBJ2-7; TRBD2 agrees at 10 bases. This CDR3 has 12 amino acids. Germline CDR1 reads ENHRY; CDR2 reads SYGVKD. The trim removed 6 bases at V and 5 bases at J, leaving 1 base unmatched. The CDR3 DNA reads TGTGCCATCAGCCTAGCGGGAGACGAGCAGTACTTC. The encoded protein is CAISLAGDEQYF.

V and J are TRBV27 and TRBJ2-2, with 16 bases matching TRBD2. Unmatched junction bases numbered 4, after V lost 4 bases and J lost 2 bases. The CDR3 runs 18 residues. Germline CDR1 MNHEY, CDR2 SMNVEV (reference sequence). This CDR3 is CASSYGTSGRGNTGELFF. In DNA, the CDR3 is TGTGCCAGCAGTTACGGGACTAGCGGGAGGGGAAACACCGGGGAGCTGTTTTTT.

The count of this clone is one. J is TRBJ1-4 and V is TRBV9; 9 nucleotides match TRBD1. This CDR3 is 14 amino acids long. The V gene's germline CDR1 is SGDLS and CDR2 YYNGEE. V shed 1 base, J shed 7 bases, and the junction held 2 bases outside the gene matches. This chain's CDR3 is CASSVTGGGEKLFF. CDR3 nucleotides: TGTGCCAGCAGCGTAACAGGGGGCGGTGAAAAACTGTTTTTT.

CDR3 sequence: CASTGGGGYTF. CDR3 in DNA: TGCGCCAGCACTGGGGGCGGCGGCTACACCTTC. This chain connects TRBV5-1 to TRBJ1-2; tentatively, D is TRBD1 (6 bases). The CDR3 is made up of 11 amino acids. Germline CDR1 is SGHRS and CDR2 is YFSETQ. V lost 6 bases, J lost 8 bases, and 11 bases lay in between.

This clone was seen once. The J gene is TRBJ1-2, the V gene TRBV7-9; 9 bases line up with TRBD1. V trimming: 10 bases; J trimming: 1 base; junction bases outside the gene matches: 13. Germline CDR1 SEHNR, CDR2 FQNEAQ (reference sequence). The CDR3 spans 16 residues. The CDR3 DNA reads TGTGCCACGGACTACCCCGGGACAGGGCATAACTATGGCTACACCTTC. It translates to CATDYPGTGHNYGYTF.

The V call is TRBV2, the J call TRBJ2-7; D remains ambiguous. V was shortened by 3 bases and J by 3 bases, with 3 bases between the two germline ends. This CDR3 spans 11 amino acids. Germline V gene data show CDR1 as SNHLY and CDR2 as FYNNEI. The DNA for the CDR3 is TGTGCCAGCAGTGACGGCTACGAGCAGTACTTC. It translates to CASSDGYEQYF.

This clone was seen just once. CDR3 in amino acids: CASSQDYRGNTEAFF. As DNA, the CDR3 is TGCGCCAGCAGCCAAGATTACAGGGGGAACACTGAAGCTTTCTTT. V is TRBV4-3 and J is TRBJ1-1; 7 bases are shared with TRBD1. V trimming: 0 bases; J trimming: 1 base; junction bases outside the gene matches: 2. CDR1 is LGHNA, CDR2 YSLEER, per germline. The CDR3 consists of 15 residues.

This clone was recorded once. J is TRBJ1-2 and V is TRBV6-5; weak D call: TRBD1 (6 bases). CDR1 is MNHEY and CDR2 is SVGAGI in the germline V gene. CDR3 length: 13 residues. The ends were cut back, 0 bases at V and 8 bases at J, with 10 bases in the middle. The CDR3 bases are TGTGCCAGCAGTTACTCGAGGGGGATGGGCTACACCTTC. This sequence encodes CASSYSRGMGYTF.

The rearrangement uses TRBV21-1 and TRBJ2-5; the table names TRBD2, a call not compared with the DNA. TRBV21-1 is reported as a pseudogene. This CDR3 contains 14 residues. The CDR3 region is CASRRGVPRETQYF. The CDR3 coding sequence is TGTGCCAGCAGACGGGGGGTACCCCGGGAGACCCAGTACTTC.

This rearrangement joins TRBV10-2 to TRBJ2-7; perhaps TRBD2 as D (7 bases). The CDR3 is 13 amino acids. V gave up 5 bases and J gave up 4 bases, with 12 bases separating them. CDR1 and CDR2 (germline): WSHSY, SAAADI. Here the CDR3 DNA reads TGCGCCAGCAGTACGGCGGGGGCATACGAGCAGTACTTC. This translates into CASSTAGAYEQYF.

The V gene is TRBV28, the J gene TRBJ2-7; possibly TRBD1 for D (7 bases). Between the trimmed V and J ends, which lost 6 bases and 12 bases, there was a span of 21 bases. Germline lookup yields CDR1 MDHEN and CDR2 SYDVKM. CDR3 length: 13 residues. CDR3 nucleotides: TGTGCCAGCAGCTATACCCAGGACAGGCGGGGGTACTTC. It yields the protein CASSYTQDRRGYF.

The J gene is TRBJ1-5, the V gene TRBV10-3, with TRBD1 matching 9 bases. From germline, CDR1 is ENHRY and CDR2 SYGVKD. V was pared by 4 bases and J by 2 bases, with 6 bases of the junction left unmatched. This CDR3 has 16 residues. The CDR3 region is CAISGDRVLGNQPQHF. CDR3 coding DNA: TGTGCCATCAGTGGGGACAGGGTTCTCGGCAATCAGCCCCAGCATTTT.

Details on this clone: The same CDR3 also results from other DNA sequences found in this sample. The V call is TRBV9, the J call TRBJ2-3; tentatively, D is TRBD2 (6 bases). Germline V lookup: CDR1 SGDLS, CDR2 YYNGEE. The CDR3 is made up of 15 amino acids. The V gene lost 0 bases and the J gene lost 2 bases, with 10 bases spanning the gap. CDR3 protein: CASSVGRGVTDTQYF. The CDR3 nucleotides read TGTGCCAGCAGCGTAGGCCGCGGGGTCACAGATACGCAGTATTTT.

This clone showed up just once. Written as DNA, the CDR3 is TGCGCCAGCAGCTTGGATGGGGAAACAGGGGCCCAGTACTTC. It codes for CASSLDGETGAQYF. This chain uses TRBV5-1 with TRBJ2-5, with 7 bases aligning to TRBD1. In germline, CDR1 is SGHRS, CDR2 YFSETQ. The junction had 8 bases not matched to a gene; V was cut back by 0 bases and J by 9 bases. This CDR3 is built from 14 residues. The full variable domain, with the rest looked up from reference TRBV5-1 and TRBJ2-5, is KAGVTQTPRYLIKTRGQQVTLSCSPISGHRSVSWYQQTPGQGLQFLFEYFSETQRNKGNFPGRFSGRQFSNSRSEMNVSTLELGDSALYLCASSLDGETGAQYFGPGTRLLVL.

The genes are TRBV11-2 and TRBJ2-4; no clear D. This CDR3 is built from 16 residues. Germline V gene data show CDR1 as SGHAT and CDR2 as FQNNGV. Between the trimmed V and J ends, which lost 0 bases and 0 bases, there was a span of 9 bases. In DNA, the CDR3 is TGTGCCAGCAGCTTAGATCACTCCATAGCCAAAAACATTCAGTACTTC. Translation: CASSLDHSIAKNIQYF.

The chain employs TRBV5-1 and TRBJ2-7; 16 bases fit TRBD2. Germline values: CDR1 SGHRS, CDR2 YFSETQ. V shed 3 bases and J 0 bases; nucleotides not matched to a gene: 3. CDR3 length equals 17 residues. The CDR3 protein is CASSWGLAGGSSYEQYF. The CDR3 DNA reads as TGCGCCAGCAGCTGGGGACTAGCGGGGGGGAGCTCCTACGAGCAGTACTTC.

The chain combines TRBV19 with TRBJ1-1; D gene unclear. The germline CDR1 and CDR2 sequences are LNHDA and SQIVND (reference sequence). The CDR3 totals 15 residues. The V end lost 0 bases, the J end lost 2 bases, and 10 bases lay between the germline ends. CDR3 nucleotides: TGTGCCAGTAGTATAGACCCTACAGTCAACACTGAAGCTTTCTTT. This gives the protein CASSIDPTVNTEAFF.

This clone was detected once. V gene TRBV11-2 combines with J gene TRBJ2-5; weak D call: TRBD2 (5 bases). The CDR3 covers 13 residues. The germline gives CDR1 SGHAT, CDR2 FQNNGV. Trimming removed 3 bases at V and 2 bases at J, with 7 bases between. The CDR3 DNA follows: TGTGCCAGCAGCTTTCGCGGGCAAGAGACCCAGTACTTC. It is translated as CASSFRGQETQYF. The full variable domain, rest sourced from reference TRBV11-2 and TRBJ2-5, is EAGVAQSPRYKIIEKRQSVAFWCNPISGHATLYWYQQILGQGPKLLIQFQNNGVVDDSQLPKDRFSAERLKGVDSTLKIQPAKLEDSAVYLCASSFRGQETQYFGPGTRLLVL.

This clone appeared a single time. The rearrangement joins TRBV6-5 to TRBJ2-5; 7 bases line up with TRBD1. The CDR3 sequence is 15 residues long. Trimming removed 6 bases from V and 3 bases from J; junction bases left unmatched: 10. The germline V gene encodes CDR1 MNHEY and CDR2 SVGAGI. Here the CDR3 reads CASRRGVGGEETQYF. CDR3 bases: TGTGCCAGCAGGAGGGGCGTAGGGGGCGAAGAGACCCAGTACTTC.